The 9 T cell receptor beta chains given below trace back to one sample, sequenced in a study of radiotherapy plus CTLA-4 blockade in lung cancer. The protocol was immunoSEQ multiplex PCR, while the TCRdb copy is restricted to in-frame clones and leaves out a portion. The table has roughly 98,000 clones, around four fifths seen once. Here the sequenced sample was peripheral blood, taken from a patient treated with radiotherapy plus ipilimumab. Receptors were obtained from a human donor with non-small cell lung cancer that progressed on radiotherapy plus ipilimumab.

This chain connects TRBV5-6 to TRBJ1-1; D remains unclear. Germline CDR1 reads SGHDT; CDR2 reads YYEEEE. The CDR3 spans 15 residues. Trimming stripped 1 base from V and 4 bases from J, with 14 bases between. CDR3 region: CASSLISGKSTEAFF. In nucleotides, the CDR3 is TGTGCCAGCAGCTTGATATCAGGAAAGAGCACTGAAGCTTTCTTT.

As DNA, the CDR3 is TGCGCCAGCAGCCAAGAGGTTCAGGGCGGGAACTATGGCTACACCTTC. Amino acids: CASSQEVQGGNYGYTF. The chain recombines TRBV4-3 with TRBJ1-2; perhaps TRBD1 as D (5 bases). CDR3 length: 16 residues. V was pared by 0 bases and J by 2 bases, with 13 bases between. Germline V lookup: CDR1 LGHNA, CDR2 YSLEER.

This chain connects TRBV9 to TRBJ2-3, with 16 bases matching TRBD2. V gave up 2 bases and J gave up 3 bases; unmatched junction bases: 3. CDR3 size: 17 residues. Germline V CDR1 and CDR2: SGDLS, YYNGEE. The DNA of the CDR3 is TGTGCCAGCAGCGTCACGGGACTAGCGGGGGGGACAGATACGCAGTATTTT. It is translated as CASSVTGLAGGTDTQYF.

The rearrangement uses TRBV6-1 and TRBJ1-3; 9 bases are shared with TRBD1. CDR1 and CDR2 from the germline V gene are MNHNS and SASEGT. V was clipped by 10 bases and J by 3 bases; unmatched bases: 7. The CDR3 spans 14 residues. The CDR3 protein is CAIKQGALGNTIYF. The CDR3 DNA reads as TGTGCCATCAAACAGGGGGCGCTTGGAAACACCATATATTTT.

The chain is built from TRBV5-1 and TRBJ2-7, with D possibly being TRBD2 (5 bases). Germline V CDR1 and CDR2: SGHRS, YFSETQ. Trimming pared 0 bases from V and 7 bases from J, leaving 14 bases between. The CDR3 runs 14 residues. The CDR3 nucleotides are TGCGCCAGCAGCTTGGGGCAGACGGGGTATGAGCAGTACTTC. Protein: CASSLGQTGYEQYF.

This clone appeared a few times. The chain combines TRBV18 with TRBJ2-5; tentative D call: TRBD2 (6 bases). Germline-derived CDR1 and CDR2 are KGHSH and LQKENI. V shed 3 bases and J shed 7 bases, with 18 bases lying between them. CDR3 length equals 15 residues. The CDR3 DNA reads TGTGCCAGCTCACCTGCGGGGAGTACCCCTGCGACCCAGTACTTC. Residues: CASSPAGSTPATQYF.

The CDR3 reads CATRGTGTGDTQYF. The CDR3 DNA is TGTGCCACCAGAGGGACAGGGACTGGAGATACGCAGTATTTT. The chain links TRBV6-4 to TRBJ2-3; TRBD1 matches at 9 bases. Germline loops: CDR1 MRHNA, CDR2 SNTAGT. The CDR3 consists of 14 residues. The V gene end was trimmed by 10 bases and the J gene end by 5 bases; junction bases not matched to a gene: 10.

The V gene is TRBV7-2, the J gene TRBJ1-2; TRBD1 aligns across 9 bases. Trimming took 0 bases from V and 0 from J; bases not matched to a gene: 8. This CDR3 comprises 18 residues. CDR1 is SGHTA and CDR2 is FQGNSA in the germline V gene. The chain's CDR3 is CASSLARQGVTANYGYTF. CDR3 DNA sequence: TGTGCCAGCAGCTTAGCGAGACAGGGGGTTACAGCTAACTATGGCTACACCTTC.

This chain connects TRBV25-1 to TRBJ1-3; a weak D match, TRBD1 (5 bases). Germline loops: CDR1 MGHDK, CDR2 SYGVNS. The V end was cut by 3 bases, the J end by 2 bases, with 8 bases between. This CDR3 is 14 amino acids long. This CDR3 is CASSDRVTGNTIYF. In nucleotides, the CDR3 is TGTGCCAGCAGTGACAGGGTAACTGGAAACACCATATATTTT.